These T cell receptor beta chains were read from a single sample in a study of tumor-infiltrating lymphocytes in oesophageal squamous cell carcinoma. One entry per CDR3 protein, called by TCRdb with MiXCR from the PCR reads. The sample includes about 17,000 distinct CDR3 sequences, around 46% of them seen just once. Sequences were obtained from normal esophageal tissue next to the tumor. These receptors all stem from a female donor with esophageal squamous cell carcinoma. CDR3s include the opening cysteine and the closing phenylalanine or tryptophan.

>TRBJ1-1|TRBV5-1
CASRGQRSNTEAFF
>TRBJ2-1|TRBV28
CASSLGGGGSYNEQFF
>TRBJ1-4|TRBV7-8
CASSLFDRSNEKLFF
>TRBJ2-5|TRBV20-1
CSARGPFQETQYF
>TRBJ2-7|TRBV7-9
CASSLAPYEQYF
>TRBJ2-1|TRBV7-3
CASSLGSSSYNEQFF
>TRBJ1-5|TRBV28
CASSSTGGAWKPQHF
>-|TRBV28
CASRQGTRNEQYF
>-|TRBV7-9
CASSLIGVSSYNEQYF
>-|TRBV24-1
CATSDSQFNEQFF
>-|TRBV7-8
CASSLGRAGLAGSNEQFF
>TRBJ2-3|TRBV7-8
CASSRTVLSTDTQYF
>TRBJ2-4|TRBV7-6
CASSLSSGGLGIQYF
>-|TRBV28
CASSKPGTRWNEQFF
>-|TRBV7-4
CASSLPGHLTYEQFF